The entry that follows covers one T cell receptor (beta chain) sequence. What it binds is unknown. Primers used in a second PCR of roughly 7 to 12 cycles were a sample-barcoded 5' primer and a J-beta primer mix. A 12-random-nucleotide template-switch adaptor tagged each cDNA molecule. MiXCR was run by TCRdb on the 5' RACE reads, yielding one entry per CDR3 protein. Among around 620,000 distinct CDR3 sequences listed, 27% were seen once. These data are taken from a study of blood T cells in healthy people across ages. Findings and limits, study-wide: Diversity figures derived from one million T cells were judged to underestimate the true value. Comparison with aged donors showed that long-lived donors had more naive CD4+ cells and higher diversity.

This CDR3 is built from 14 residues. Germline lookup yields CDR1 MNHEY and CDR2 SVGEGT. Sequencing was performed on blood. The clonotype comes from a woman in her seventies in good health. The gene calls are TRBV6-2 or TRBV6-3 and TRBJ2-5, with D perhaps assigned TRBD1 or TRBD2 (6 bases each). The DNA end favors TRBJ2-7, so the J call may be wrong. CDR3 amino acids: CASLRPGGPYEQYF. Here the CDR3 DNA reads TGTGCCAGCCTCAGACCCGGGGGCCCCTACGAGCAGTACTTC.